The T cell receptor beta chain under discussion was sequenced for a study of blood T cell repertoires in COVID-19. About the research overall: The analysed material was cDNA or gDNA that came from T cells, B-cell-depleted T cells, or PBMCs.

Participants reported their clinical history, and cohort assignment relied on those reports. Repertoires were generated with immunoSEQ multiplex PCR, while TCRdb's copy carries only in-frame clones and drops some. This repertoire shows 250,000 to 300,000 clones, about nine tenths found once; its top ten account for around 16%. V lost 2 bases and J lost 1, with 8 bases in between. This CDR3 contains 14 residues. CDR1 and CDR2 (germline): GTSNPN, SVGIG (reference sequence). Material for sequencing was PBMCs or T cells enriched from blood (not recorded which). The J gene is TRBJ2-2, the V gene TRBV30; D might be TRBD2 (6 bases). The sequence came from a man aged 18-30 years who had recovered from COVID-19. As DNA, the CDR3 is TGTGCCTGGAGTTGGACTAAGAACACCGGGGAGCTGTTTTTT. Its protein product is CAWSWTKNTGELFF.